These 18 T cell receptor beta chains share one sample of origin, sequenced in a study of cytomegalovirus exposure and HLA in healthy donors. The PCR employed 60 Vbeta primers together with 13 Jbeta primers. Here immunoSEQ multiplex PCR was the method, and the copy in TCRdb shows in-frame clones only, minus some. This repertoire shows some 150,000 clones, around 75% found once; its top ten account for 3.3%. Sequencing used PBMCs. The receptors originated from a man in his forties in good health and CMV-seronegative.

The CDR3 DNA sequence: TGTGCCAGCAGCTTACGAGCGGCCGGGGAGCTGTTTTTT. This translates into CASSLRAAGELFF. The chain links TRBV7-6 to TRBJ2-2; D is perhaps TRBD2 (5 bases). The CDR3 is 13 amino acids. Trimming removed 2 bases at V and 6 bases at J, with 7 bases between. Per the germline V gene, CDR1 is SGHVS and CDR2 is FNYEAQ.

The chain is built from TRBV27 and TRBJ2-7; D is perhaps TRBD2 (5 bases). CDR1 and CDR2 (germline): MNHEY, SMNVEV (reference sequence). V was trimmed by 6 bases and J by 7 bases, leaving 10 bases between them. This CDR3 region has 11 residues. CDR3 in DNA: TGTGCCAGCAGGGGAGTATGTGAGCAGTACTTC. Translation: CASRGVCEQYF.

The chain is built from TRBV9 and TRBJ1-2; 9 nucleotides agree with TRBD1. Germline CDR1 reads SGDLS; CDR2 reads YYNGEE. There are 16 residues in the CDR3. V shed 4 bases and J 5 bases; nucleotides not matched to a gene: 12. Written as DNA, the CDR3 is TGTGCCAGCAGCCCGCACCTGGACAGGGGATATTATGGCTACACCTTC. Translation: CASSPHLDRGYYGYTF.

The rearrangement joins TRBV5-1 to TRBJ2-4; 9 bases line up with TRBD1. The CDR3 spans 13 residues. Looked up from germline, CDR1 is SGHRS and CDR2 is YFSETQ. With 9 bases clipped from V and 8 bases from J, the junction kept 9 bases outside the gene matches. DNA of the CDR3: TGCGCCACCTCACAGGGGGCGGGAGACATTCAGTACTTC. It yields the protein CATSQGAGDIQYF.

For this clone: Other DNA sequences of this sample code for an identical CDR3. The chain recombines TRBV28 with TRBJ2-7, with TRBD1 as a possible D gene (5 bases). The CDR3 totals 12 residues. V shed 3 bases and J shed 3 bases, with 6 bases lying between them. Germline values: CDR1 MDHEN, CDR2 SYDVKM. Written as DNA, the CDR3 is TGTGCCAGCAGTTTGACAGTCTACGAGCAGTACTTC. This translates into CASSLTVYEQYF.

The rearrangement uses TRBV28 and TRBJ1-2, with D possibly matching TRBD1 (6 bases). The V end was cut by 7 bases, the J end by 4 bases, with 10 bases between. CDR1 and CDR2 from the germline V gene are MDHEN and SYDVKM. The CDR3 totals 12 residues. The CDR3 sequence: CASMQGSYGYTF. The CDR3 nucleotides read TGTGCCAGCATGCAGGGGAGCTATGGCTACACCTTC.

This clone occurred once. This sequence joins TRBV5-1 and TRBJ2-5; D remains ambiguous. Trimming removed 4 bases from V and 0 bases from J, with 13 bases in between. Germline assignment: CDR1 SGHRS and CDR2 YFSETQ. The CDR3 length is 15 residues. CDR3 in DNA: TGCGCCAGCAGCCTCGCGCTAACGCACCAAGAGACCCAGTACTTC. This sequence encodes CASSLALTHQETQYF.

This clone was detected ten times or more. V and J are TRBV21-1 and TRBJ2-7; the table assigns TRBD1, which was not confirmed against the DNA. TRBV21-1 is designated a pseudogene. The CDR3 length is 14 residues. The CDR3 DNA sequence: TGTGCCAGCAGCAAGGGACAGGCCGGCTACGAGCAGTACTTC. Its protein is CASSKGQAGYEQYF.

This clone has just one count. The genes are TRBV19 and TRBJ2-7, with TRBD2 identical over 9 bases. The CDR3 length is 14 residues. V lost 3 bases to trimming and J lost 2 bases; unmatched junction nucleotides: 2. Germline CDR1 is LNHDA and CDR2 is SQIVND (reference sequence). CDR3 loop: CASSMTSGTYEQYF. CDR3 sequence (DNA): TGTGCCAGTAGTATGACTAGCGGAACCTACGAGCAGTACTTC. The full variable domain, with the rest looked up from reference TRBV19 and TRBJ2-7, is DGGITQSPKYLFRKEGQNVTLSCEQNLNHDAMYWYRQDPGQGLRLIYYSQIVNDFQKGDIAEGYSVSREKKESFPLTVTSAQKNPTAFYLCASSMTSGTYEQYFGPGTRLTVT.

V usage is TRBV12-5 and J usage is TRBJ2-5; 8 bases are a match to TRBD1. This CDR3 region has 14 residues. Germline CDR1 reads LGHNT; CDR2 reads FRNRAP. With 3 bases clipped from V and 4 bases from J, the junction kept 4 bases outside the gene matches. The CDR3 sequence: CASGFTGGGETQYF. CDR3 DNA: TGTGCTAGTGGTTTTACAGGGGGAGGAGAGACCCAGTACTTC.

The chain is built from TRBV5-6 and TRBJ2-3; D might be TRBD1 (6 bases). Trimming took 4 bases from V and 5 from J, leaving 20 bases between them. The CDR3 contains 16 residues. Germline values: CDR1 SGHDT, CDR2 YYEEEE. The CDR3 DNA sequence: TGTGCCAGCAGCGGATCCTTGGGGGCGATGGAAGATACGCAGTATTTT. Translating gives CASSGSLGAMEDTQYF.

The chain combines TRBV5-1 with TRBJ2-7; 9 positions agree with TRBD1. Trimming cost V 4 bases and J 2 bases; bases outside gene matches: 1. CDR1 is SGHRS and CDR2 is YFSETQ in the germline V gene. The CDR3 is 13 residues long. The CDR3 spells CASSRDRAYEQYF. The CDR3 bases are TGCGCCAGCAGCAGGGACAGGGCCTACGAGCAGTACTTC.

J is TRBJ1-2 and V is TRBV10-3, with 8 bases fitting TRBD1. CDR1 is ENHRY and CDR2 is SYGVKD in the germline V gene. CDR3 length: 15 amino acids. Germline trimming cut 3 bases from V and 4 bases from J; bases unmatched to any gene: 7. The chain's CDR3 is CAISEGPGGTYGYTF. In DNA form, the CDR3 reads TGTGCCATCAGTGAAGGCCCAGGGGGCACCTATGGCTACACCTTC.

The sample holds a few counts of this clone. The V and J genes are TRBV5-1 and TRBJ2-2; a weak D match, TRBD2 (5 bases). Per germline, CDR1 SGHRS and CDR2 YFSETQ. Trimming shortened V by 5 bases and J by 7 bases, and 18 bases separated the two germline ends. The CDR3 contains 15 residues. The CDR3 loop reads CASSDRGPRDGELFF. CDR3 DNA sequence: TGCGCCAGCAGTGATCGAGGCCCCCGGGACGGGGAGCTGTTTTTT.

This clone was seen a few times. The chain recombines TRBV5-4 with TRBJ1-4, with TRBD1 as a possible D gene (6 bases). CDR3 size: 14 residues. The V gene lost 0 bases and the J gene lost 8 bases, with 11 bases spanning the gap. Germline V lookup: CDR1 SGHNT, CDR2 YYREEE (reference sequence). CDR3 DNA sequence: TGTGCCAGCAGCTTGGGTGGGGGCGGAGAAAAACTGTTTTTT. This encodes CASSLGGGGEKLFF.

The V and J genes are TRBV5-1 and TRBJ2-3; D is possibly TRBD2 (5 bases). The ends were cut back, 0 bases at V and 2 bases at J, with 10 bases in the middle. CDR3 size: 15 residues. Germline CDR1 SGHRS, CDR2 YFSETQ. CDR3 sequence reads: CASSLGTRDTDTQYF. DNA of the CDR3: TGCGCCAGCAGCTTGGGGACCCGGGACACAGATACGCAGTATTTT. Variable domain in full (rest from reference TRBV5-1 and TRBJ2-3): KAGVTQTPRYLIKTRGQQVTLSCSPISGHRSVSWYQQTPGQGLQFLFEYFSETQRNKGNFPGRFSGRQFSNSRSEMNVSTLELGDSALYLCASSLGTRDTDTQYFGPGTRLTVL.

The chain recombines TRBV11-1 with TRBJ2-3, with D perhaps TRBD2 (5 bases). The CDR3 has 12 amino acids. The germline CDR1 and CDR2 sequences are SGHAT and FQDESV (reference sequence). The V and J ends lost 2 bases and 7 bases respectively, with 7 bases between them. The CDR3 sequence is CASSLRGNTQYF. CDR3 bases: TGTGCCAGCAGCTTACGGGGAAATACGCAGTATTTT.

V and J are TRBV4-2 and TRBJ2-5; D is undetermined. The V gene's germline CDR1 is LGHNA and CDR2 YNFKEQ. This CDR3 is 14 amino acids long. Trimming removed 4 bases from V and 2 bases from J, with 11 bases in between. CDR3 loop: CASSPNGLQETQYF. The CDR3 region has the DNA TGTGCCAGCAGCCCCAATGGGCTACAAGAGACCCAGTACTTC.